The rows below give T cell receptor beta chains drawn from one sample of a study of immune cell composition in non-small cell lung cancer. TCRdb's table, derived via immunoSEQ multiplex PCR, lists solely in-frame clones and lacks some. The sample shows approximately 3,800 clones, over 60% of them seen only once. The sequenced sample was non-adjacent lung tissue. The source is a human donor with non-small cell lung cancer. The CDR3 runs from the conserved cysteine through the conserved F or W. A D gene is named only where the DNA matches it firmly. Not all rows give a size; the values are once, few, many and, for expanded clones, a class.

CDR3: CASSLLGPQGFGYTF; DNA: TGTGCCAGCAGCTTATTAGGCCCACAGGGATTTGGCTACACCTTC; J: TRBJ1-2; V: TRBV11-3; D: -; size: -
CDR3: CASRTGTGNTIYF; DNA: TGTGCCAGCAGGACAGGGACTGGAAACACCATATATTTT; J: TRBJ1-3; V: TRBV6-5; D: TRBD1; size: -
CDR3: CASSQDRWQSGEQYF; DNA: TGCGCCAGCAGCCAAGATAGGTGGCAATCGGGCGAGCAGTACTTC; J: TRBJ2-7; V: TRBV4-1; D: -; size: -
CDR3: CAWTGLIPFAGYTF; DNA: TGTGCCTGGACAGGATTAATCCCTTTCGCTGGCTACACCTTC; J: TRBJ1-2; V: TRBV30; D: -; size: -
CDR3: CASSEIRGRNEQFF; DNA: TGTGCCAGCAGCGAAATTAGGGGGCGTAATGAGCAGTTCTTC; J: TRBJ2-1; V: TRBV7-9; D: TRBD1; size: -
CDR3: CASSDPVAGSQTDTQYF; DNA: TGTGCCAGCAGCGACCCGGTAGCGGGTTCACAGACAGATACGCAGTATTTT; J: TRBJ2-3; V: TRBV9; D: TRBD2; size: -
CDR3: CASSPLGLNTEAFF; DNA: TGTGCCAGCTCACCATTAGGACTGAACACTGAAGCTTTCTTT; J: TRBJ1-1; V: TRBV18; D: -; size: -
CDR3: CASSPLGTNTEAFF; DNA: TGTGCCAGCAGCCCGTTAGGCACGAACACTGAAGCTTTCTTT; J: TRBJ1-1; V: TRBV11-3; D: -; size: -
CDR3: CASSVETGGTGELFF; DNA: TGTGCCAGCAGCGTAGAGACCGGGGGGACCGGGGAGCTGTTTTTT; J: TRBJ2-2; V: TRBV9; D: TRBD2; size: -
CDR3: CATSRPEGGQTQYF; DNA: TGTGCCACCAGCAGACCGGAGGGGGGGCAGACCCAGTACTTC; J: TRBJ2-5; V: TRBV15; D: -; size: -
CDR3: CASSLDRQETQYF; DNA: TGTGCTAGCAGCTTGGACCGGCAAGAGACCCAGTACTTC; J: TRBJ2-5; V: TRBV7-7; D: -; size: -
CDR3: CSAADSDRAGGSPLHF; DNA: TGCAGCGCCGCTGATTCGGACAGGGCGGGGGGTTCACCCCTCCACTTT; J: TRBJ1-6; V: TRBV29-1; D: TRBD1; size: -
CDR3: CASSPMVRTSYEQYF; DNA: TGTGCCAGCAGCCCGATGGTTAGGACCTCCTACGAGCAGTACTTC; J: TRBJ2-7; V: TRBV7-8; D: -; size: -
CDR3: CASSPRDGVTTEAFF; DNA: TGCGCCAGCAGCCCAAGGGACGGAGTAACCACTGAAGCTTTCTTT; J: TRBJ1-1; V: TRBV5-1; D: -; size: -
CDR3: CASRGRTGGWFLGNTIYF; DNA: TGTGCCAGCAGGGGTCGGACAGGGGGCTGGTTTCTTGGAAACACCATATATTTT; J: TRBJ1-3; V: TRBV28; D: TRBD1; size: few
CDR3: CASSFGGGSRYGNEQFF; DNA: TGCGCCAGCAGCTTTGGGGGTGGGAGCCGTTATGGGAATGAGCAGTTCTTC; J: TRBJ2-1; V: TRBV4-1; D: -; size: -
CDR3: CASSVGGLETQYF; DNA: TGTGCCAGCAGCGTAGGAGGGCTGGAGACCCAGTACTTC; J: TRBJ2-5; V: TRBV9; D: -; size: -
CDR3: CASSHPGGPHNEQFF; DNA: TGTGCCAGCAGCCACCCAGGGGGGCCCCACAATGAGCAGTTCTTC; J: TRBJ2-1; V: TRBV7-3; D: -; size: -
CDR3: CASSVVPDNYGYTF; DNA: TGTGCCAGCAGCGTAGTCCCGGATAACTATGGCTACACCTTC; J: TRBJ1-2; V: TRBV9; D: -; size: large
CDR3: CASSQLTGAYEQYF; DNA: TGTGCCAGCAGCCAGCTGACAGGGGCCTACGAGCAGTACTTC; J: TRBJ2-7; V: TRBV14; D: TRBD1; size: -
CDR3: CASSLGLAPSDEQFF; DNA: TGTGCCAGCTCACTGGGACTAGCCCCTTCCGATGAGCAGTTCTTC; J: TRBJ2-1; V: TRBV18; D: TRBD2; size: -
CDR3: CASSRRGLTQETQYF; DNA: TGTGCCAGCAGCCGGAGAGGACTAACCCAAGAGACCCAGTACTTC; J: TRBJ2-5; V: TRBV7-3; D: -; size: -
CDR3: CASSSRMSGDSYNEQFF; DNA: TGCGCCAGCAGCTCCCGGATGAGCGGGGACTCCTACAATGAGCAGTTCTTC; J: TRBJ2-1; V: TRBV5-1; D: TRBD2; size: -
CDR3: CASSLEPGLQETQYF; DNA: TGTGCCAGCAGCTTGGAACCAGGACTCCAAGAGACCCAGTACTTC; J: TRBJ2-5; V: TRBV5-5; D: -; size: -
CDR3: CASSQSTSGYNEQFF; DNA: TGCGCCAGCAGCCAATCGACTAGCGGTTACAATGAGCAGTTCTTC; J: TRBJ2-1; V: TRBV4-1; D: TRBD2; size: -
CDR3: CASSVAAGGSGNTIYF; DNA: TGTGCCAGCAGCGTAGCGGCGGGGGGCTCTGGAAACACCATATATTTT; J: TRBJ1-3; V: TRBV9; D: -; size: -
CDR3: CASSYKQGSYNEQFF; DNA: TGTGCCAGCAGCTACAAACAGGGGTCCTACAATGAGCAGTTCTTC; J: TRBJ2-1; V: TRBV7-9; D: TRBD1; size: -
CDR3: CASRRLGGELFF; DNA: TGTGCCAGCCGACGTCTCGGCGGGGAGCTGTTTTTT; J: TRBJ2-2; V: TRBV2; D: -; size: few